This is a list of T cell receptor beta chains from one sample in a study of radiotherapy plus CTLA-4 blockade in lung cancer. Repertoires were generated with immunoSEQ multiplex PCR, while TCRdb's copy carries only in-frame clones and drops some. The sample shows about 99,000 clones, 80% to 90% of them seen only once. The sequences come from peripheral blood, collected from a patient treated with radiotherapy plus ipilimumab. These receptors were collected from a human donor with non-small cell lung cancer that progressed on radiotherapy plus ipilimumab. Both conserved end residues are part of each CDR3. The D gene is left open where the match is weak. Clone sizes are given selectively: once, few, many, or a class where the clone is expanded.

cdr3_length | clone_size | d_call | j_call | v_call | cdr3_aa | cdr3_nt
15 | . | . | TRBJ2-6 | TRBV2 | CASSVAVSGANVLTF | TGTGCCAGCAGTGTAGCGGTCTCTGGGGCCAACGTCCTGACTTTC
16 | . | TRBD2 | TRBJ2-3 | TRBV5-6 | CASSGTTSGIMDTQYF | TGTGCCAGCAGCGGAACGACTAGCGGGATTATGGATACGCAGTATTTT
14 | . | TRBD1 | TRBJ1-4 | TRBV5-1 | CASSLGDSNEKLFF | TGCGCCAGCAGCTTGGGGGACAGTAATGAAAAACTGTTTTTT
15 | . | . | TRBJ2-1 | TRBV15 | CATSREEGPVNEQFF | TGTGCCACCAGCAGAGAGGAAGGGCCGGTAAATGAGCAGTTCTTC
14 | . | TRBD1 | TRBJ2-7 | TRBV5-1 | CASSPSTGAYEQYF | TGCGCCAGCAGCCCATCGACAGGGGCCTACGAGCAGTACTTC
15 | . | TRBD2 | TRBJ2-1 | TRBV5-4 | CASSLASGPVNEQFF | TGTGCCAGCAGCTTGGCTAGCGGTCCGGTCAATGAGCAGTTCTTC
14 | . | . | TRBJ2-7 | TRBV2 | CASSLGRTSYEQYF | TGTGCCAGCAGCCTAGGACGGACATCCTACGAGCAGTACTTC
15 | . | . | TRBJ1-2 | TRBV18 | CASQLTASLGYGYTF | TGTGCCAGCCAACTTACGGCCAGTTTGGGCTATGGCTACACCTTC
17 | once | . | TRBJ1-1 | TRBV27 | CASSLISTHPMNTEAFF | TGTGCCAGCAGTTTAATATCAACACACCCCATGAACACTGAAGCTTTCTTT
17 | . | . | TRBJ2-2 | TRBV4-2 | CASSQGFRKRNTGELFF | TGTGCCAGCAGCCAAGGTTTTCGGAAGAGGAACACCGGGGAGCTGTTTTTT
14 | . | . | TRBJ2-4 | TRBV14 | CASSQGFTKNIQYF | TGTGCCAGCAGCCAAGGATTTACCAAAAACATTCAGTACTTC
12 | . | . | TRBJ2-7 | TRBV5-1 | CASRANSYEQYF | TGCGCCAGCAGAGCGAACTCCTACGAGCAGTACTTC
13 | . | . | TRBJ2-5 | TRBV10-1 | CASSRDPGETQYF | TGCGCCAGCAGCCGGGACCCGGGGGAGACCCAGTACTTC
11 | . | . | TRBJ2-1 | TRBV29-1 | CSVEGNNEQFF | TGCAGCGTTGAAGGGAACAATGAGCAGTTCTTC